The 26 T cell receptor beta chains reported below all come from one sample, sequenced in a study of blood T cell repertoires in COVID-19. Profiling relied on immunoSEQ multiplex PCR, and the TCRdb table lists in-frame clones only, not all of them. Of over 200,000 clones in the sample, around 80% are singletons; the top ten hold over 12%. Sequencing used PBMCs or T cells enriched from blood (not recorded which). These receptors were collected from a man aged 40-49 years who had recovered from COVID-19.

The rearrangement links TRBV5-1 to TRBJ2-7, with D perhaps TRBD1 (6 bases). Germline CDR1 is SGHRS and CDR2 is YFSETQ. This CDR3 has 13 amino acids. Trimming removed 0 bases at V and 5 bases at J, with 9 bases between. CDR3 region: CASSLDRADEQYF. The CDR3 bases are TGCGCCAGCAGCTTGGACAGGGCGGACGAGCAGTACTTC.

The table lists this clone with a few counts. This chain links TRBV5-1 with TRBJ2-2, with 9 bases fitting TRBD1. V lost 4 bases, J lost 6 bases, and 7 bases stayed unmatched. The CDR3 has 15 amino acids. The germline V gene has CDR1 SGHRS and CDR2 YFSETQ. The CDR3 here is CASSPGQGSAGELFF. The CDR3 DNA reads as TGCGCCAGCAGCCCAGGACAGGGGTCGGCCGGGGAGCTGTTTTTT.

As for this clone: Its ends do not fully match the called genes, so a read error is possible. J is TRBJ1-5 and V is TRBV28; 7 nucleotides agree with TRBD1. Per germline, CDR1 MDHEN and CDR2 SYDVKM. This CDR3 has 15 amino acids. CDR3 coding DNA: TGTGCCAGCAGGAGGACAGGATATAGCAGTCAGCCCCAGCATTTT. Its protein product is CASRRTGYSSQPQHF.

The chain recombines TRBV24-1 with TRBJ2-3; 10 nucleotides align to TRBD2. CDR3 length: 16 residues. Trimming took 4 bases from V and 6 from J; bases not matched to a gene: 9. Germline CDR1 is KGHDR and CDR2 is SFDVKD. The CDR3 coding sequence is TGTGCCACCAGTGACAGAGCGGGGGGGCCAAGGGATACGCAGTATTTT. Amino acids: CATSDRAGGPRDTQYF.

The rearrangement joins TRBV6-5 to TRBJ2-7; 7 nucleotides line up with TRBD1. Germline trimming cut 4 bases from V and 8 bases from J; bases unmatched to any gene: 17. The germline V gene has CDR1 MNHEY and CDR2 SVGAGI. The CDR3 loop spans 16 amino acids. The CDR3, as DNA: TGTGCCAGCAGTTTTAACCAGGGGGTAGTTCGTGGCAAGCAGTACTTC. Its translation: CASSFNQGVVRGKQYF.

The CDR3: CASSFGSGNTIYF. The CDR3 bases are TGTGCCAGCAGCTTCGGCTCTGGAAACACCATATATTTT. The V call is TRBV5-8, the J call TRBJ1-3; D unclear. The CDR3 sequence is 13 residues long. V shed 2 bases and J shed 0 bases, with 3 bases lying between them. Per the germline V gene, CDR1 is SGHTS and CDR2 is YDEGEE.

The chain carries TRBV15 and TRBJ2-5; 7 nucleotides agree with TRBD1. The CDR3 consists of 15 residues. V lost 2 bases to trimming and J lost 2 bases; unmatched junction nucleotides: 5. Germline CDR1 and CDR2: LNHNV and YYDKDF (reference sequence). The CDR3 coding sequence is TGTGCCACCAGCAGACTGCAGGGGGAACAAGAGACCCAGTACTTC. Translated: CATSRLQGEQETQYF.

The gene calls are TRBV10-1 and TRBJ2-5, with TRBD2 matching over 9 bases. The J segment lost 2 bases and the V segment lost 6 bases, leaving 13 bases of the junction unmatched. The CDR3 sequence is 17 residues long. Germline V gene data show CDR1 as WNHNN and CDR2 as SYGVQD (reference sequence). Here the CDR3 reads CASRTASGKILQETQYF. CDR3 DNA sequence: TGCGCCAGCAGGACGGCTAGCGGGAAAATCTTACAAGAGACCCAGTACTTC.

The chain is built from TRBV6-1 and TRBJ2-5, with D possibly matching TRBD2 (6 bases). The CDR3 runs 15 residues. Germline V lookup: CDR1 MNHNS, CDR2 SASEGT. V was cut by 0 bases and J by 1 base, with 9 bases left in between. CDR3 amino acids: CASSEAAGPQETQYF. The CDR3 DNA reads TGTGCCAGCAGTGAAGCGGCGGGACCCCAAGAGACCCAGTACTTC.

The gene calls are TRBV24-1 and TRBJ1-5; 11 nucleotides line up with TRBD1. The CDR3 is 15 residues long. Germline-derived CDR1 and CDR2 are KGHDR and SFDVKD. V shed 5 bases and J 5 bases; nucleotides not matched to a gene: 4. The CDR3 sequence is CATSGGTGGHQPQHF. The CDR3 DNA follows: TGTGCCACCAGTGGCGGGACAGGGGGGCATCAGCCCCAGCATTTT.

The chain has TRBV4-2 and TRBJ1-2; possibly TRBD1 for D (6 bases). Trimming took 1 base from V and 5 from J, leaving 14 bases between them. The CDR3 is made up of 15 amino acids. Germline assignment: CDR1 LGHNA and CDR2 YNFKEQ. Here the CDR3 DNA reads TGTGCCAGCAGCCAAGGGGGCAGGGGCCCTTATGGCTACACCTTC. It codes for CASSQGGRGPYGYTF.

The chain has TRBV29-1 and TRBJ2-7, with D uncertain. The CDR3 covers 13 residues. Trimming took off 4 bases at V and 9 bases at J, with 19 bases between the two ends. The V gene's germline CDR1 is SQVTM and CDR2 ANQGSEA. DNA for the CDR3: TGCAGCGTTGGGGTTGGATCTCTACGAGGGCAGTACTTC. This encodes CSVGVGSLRGQYF.

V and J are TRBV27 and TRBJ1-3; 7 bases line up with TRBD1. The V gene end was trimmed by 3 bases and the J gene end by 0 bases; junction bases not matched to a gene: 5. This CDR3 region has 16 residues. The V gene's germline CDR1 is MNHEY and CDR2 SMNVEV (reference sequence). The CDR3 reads CASSLGQPISGNTIYF. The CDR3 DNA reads TGTGCCAGCAGTTTGGGACAGCCCATCTCTGGAAACACCATATATTTT.

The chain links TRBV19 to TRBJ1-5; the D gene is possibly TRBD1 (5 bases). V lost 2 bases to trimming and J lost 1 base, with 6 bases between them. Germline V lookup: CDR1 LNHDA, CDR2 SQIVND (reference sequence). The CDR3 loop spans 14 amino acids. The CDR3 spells CASSISGSNQPQHF. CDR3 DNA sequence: TGTGCCAGTAGTATATCAGGGAGCAATCAGCCCCAGCATTTT.

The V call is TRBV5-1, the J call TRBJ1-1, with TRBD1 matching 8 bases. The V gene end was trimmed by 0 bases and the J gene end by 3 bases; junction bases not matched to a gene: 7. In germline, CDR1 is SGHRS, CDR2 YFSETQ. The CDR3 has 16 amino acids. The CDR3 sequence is CASSLVGAGGYTEAFF. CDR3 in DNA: TGCGCCAGCAGCTTGGTTGGGGCAGGGGGCTACACTGAAGCTTTCTTT.

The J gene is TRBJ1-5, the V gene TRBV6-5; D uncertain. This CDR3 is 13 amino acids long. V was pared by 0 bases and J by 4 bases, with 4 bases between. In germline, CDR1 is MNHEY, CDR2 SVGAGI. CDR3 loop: CASSYSRNQPQHF. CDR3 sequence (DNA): TGTGCCAGCAGTTACTCCCGTAATCAGCCCCAGCATTTT.

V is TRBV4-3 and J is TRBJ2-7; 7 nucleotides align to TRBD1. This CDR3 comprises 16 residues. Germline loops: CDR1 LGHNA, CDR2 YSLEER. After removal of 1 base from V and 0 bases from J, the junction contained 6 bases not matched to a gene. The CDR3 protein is CASSQALGDSSYEQYF. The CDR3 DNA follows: TGCGCCAGCAGCCAAGCTCTCGGGGACAGCTCCTACGAGCAGTACTTC.

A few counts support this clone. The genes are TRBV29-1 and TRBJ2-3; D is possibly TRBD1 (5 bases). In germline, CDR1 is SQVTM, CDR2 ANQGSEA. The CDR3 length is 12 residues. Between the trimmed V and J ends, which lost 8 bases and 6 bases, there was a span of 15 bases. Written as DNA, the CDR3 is TGCAGCTTCGGACAAGGAAAGGATACGCAGTATTTT. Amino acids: CSFGQGKDTQYF.

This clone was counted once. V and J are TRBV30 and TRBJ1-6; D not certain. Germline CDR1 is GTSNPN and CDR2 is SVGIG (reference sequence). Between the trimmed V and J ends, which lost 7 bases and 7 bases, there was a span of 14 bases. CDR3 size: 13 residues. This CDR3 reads CASATGSNSPLHF. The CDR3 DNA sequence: TGTGCCTCCGCCACGGGTTCAAATTCACCCCTCCACTTT.

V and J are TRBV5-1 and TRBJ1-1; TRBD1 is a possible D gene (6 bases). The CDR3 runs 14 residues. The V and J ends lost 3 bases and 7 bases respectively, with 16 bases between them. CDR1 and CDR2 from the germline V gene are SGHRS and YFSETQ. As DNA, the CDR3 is TGCGCCAGCAGCTCGGATCCAGGGGTGAGTGAAGCTTTCTTT. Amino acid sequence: CASSSDPGVSEAFF.

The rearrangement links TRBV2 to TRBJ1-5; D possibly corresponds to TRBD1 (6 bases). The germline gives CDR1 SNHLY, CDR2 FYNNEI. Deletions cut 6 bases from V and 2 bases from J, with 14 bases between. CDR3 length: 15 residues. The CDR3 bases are TGTGCCAGCAGCCTACAGGGTGTGGGCAATCAGCCCCAGCATTTT. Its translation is CASSLQGVGNQPQHF.

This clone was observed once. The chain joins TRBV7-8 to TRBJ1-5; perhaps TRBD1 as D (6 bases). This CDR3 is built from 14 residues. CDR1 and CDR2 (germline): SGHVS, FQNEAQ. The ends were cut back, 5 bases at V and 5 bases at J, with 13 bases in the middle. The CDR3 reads CASSPGDGYQPQHF. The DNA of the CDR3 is TGTGCCAGCAGCCCAGGGGATGGGTATCAGCCCCAGCATTTT.

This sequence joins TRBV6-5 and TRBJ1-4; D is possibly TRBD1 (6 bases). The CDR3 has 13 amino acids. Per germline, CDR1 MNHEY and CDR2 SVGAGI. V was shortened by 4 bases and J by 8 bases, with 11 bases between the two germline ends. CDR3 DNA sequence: TGTGCCAGCAGTTTATCCGGGACAGAAAAACTGTTTTTT. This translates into CASSLSGTEKLFF.

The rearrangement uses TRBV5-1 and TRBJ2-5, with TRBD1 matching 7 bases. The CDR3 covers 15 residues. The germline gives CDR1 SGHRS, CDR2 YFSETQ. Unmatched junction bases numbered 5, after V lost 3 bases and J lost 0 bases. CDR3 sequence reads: CASSSGQVHQETQYF. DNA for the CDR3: TGCGCCAGCAGCTCTGGACAGGTCCACCAAGAGACCCAGTACTTC. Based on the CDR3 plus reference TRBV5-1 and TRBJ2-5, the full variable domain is KAGVTQTPRYLIKTRGQQVTLSCSPISGHRSVSWYQQTPGQGLQFLFEYFSETQRNKGNFPGRFSGRQFSNSRSEMNVSTLELGDSALYLCASSSGQVHQETQYFGPGTRLLVL.

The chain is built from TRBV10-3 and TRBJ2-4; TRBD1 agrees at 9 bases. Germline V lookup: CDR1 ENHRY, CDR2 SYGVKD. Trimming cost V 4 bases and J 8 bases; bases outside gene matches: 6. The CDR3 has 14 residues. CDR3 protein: CAISVGGTGHIQYF. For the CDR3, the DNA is TGTGCCATCAGTGTTGGAGGGACAGGGCACATTCAGTACTTC.

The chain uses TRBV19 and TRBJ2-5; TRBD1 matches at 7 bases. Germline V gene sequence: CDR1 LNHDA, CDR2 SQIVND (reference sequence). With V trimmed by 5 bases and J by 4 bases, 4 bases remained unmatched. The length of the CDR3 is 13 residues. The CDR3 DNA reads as TGTGCCAGTAGTGCAGGGGGAAGAGAGACCCAGTACTTC. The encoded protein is CASSAGGRETQYF.